Described below is a single T cell receptor beta chain sequence and its context. Authors' processing steps: By means of reference gene primer amplification, nucleated cell counts were estimated. Clones were sequenced by immunoSEQ multiplex PCR, and TCRdb holds only the in-frame ones, with some missing. D and trimming were read from the DNA, whereas the V and J calls and clone size are those reported in that table. The data hold some 340,000 clones, with around 85% observed a single time. This specimen comes from a study of blood T cell repertoires in COVID-19. Germline V gene lookup returns CDR1 MGHDK and CDR2 SYGVNS. This CDR3 has 13 amino acids. Trimming took 4 bases from V and 4 from J, leaving 7 bases between them.

What was sequenced was peripheral blood. The chain combines TRBV25-1 with TRBJ2-2, with D uncertain. The sequence derives from a woman aged 18-35 years with acute or convalescent COVID-19. The CDR3 DNA reads as TGTGCCAGCAGTGGCTGGAGCACCGGGGAGCTGTTTTTT. It encodes CASSGWSTGELFF.